This is a list of T cell receptor beta chains from one sample in a study of blood T cell repertoires in COVID-19. Using immunoSEQ multiplex PCR, the repertoire was profiled, and TCRdb retains in-frame clones only, with some absent. The profile shows fewer than 500,000 clones, over 65% of them singletons. Specimen: peripheral blood. The receptors shown here come from a human donor with acute or convalescent COVID-19. The donor label of this sample is uncertain. Both conserved end residues are part of each CDR3. A D gene is named only where the DNA matches it firmly. Rows may omit the clone size; those that give it use once, few, many or a size class.

D gene,V gene,J gene,clone size,CDR3 protein,CDR3 DNA
TRBD1,TRBV6-5,TRBJ1-4,NA,CASSTDRGYEKLFF,TGTGCCAGCAGTACGGACAGGGGATATGAAAAACTGTTTTTT
TRBD2,TRBV30,TRBJ2-3,NA,CAWSVRGGTDTQYF,TGTGCCTGGAGTGTGCGGGGAGGGACCGATACGCAGTATTTT
TRBD1,TRBV19,TRBJ1-5,few,CASSPHPDRERQPQHF,TGTGCCAGTAGTCCCCACCCGGACAGGGAACGACAGCCCCAGCATTTT
NA,TRBV6-5,TRBJ1-6,NA,CASSYGGREALHF,TGTGCCAGCAGTTACGGGGGCCGGGAGGCCCTCCACTTT
NA,TRBV6-1,TRBJ1-5,NA,CASSETLYGGNQPQHF,TGTGCCAGCAGCGAAACCCTCTATGGAGGCAATCAGCCCCAGCATTTT
TRBD2,TRBV18,TRBJ2-1,NA,CASSPRTSRAWEVYNEQFF,TGTGCCAGCTCCCCTAGGACTAGCCGGGCCTGGGAAGTATACAATGAGCAGTTCTTC
TRBD1,TRBV9,TRBJ2-7,NA,CASSVGQGISYEQYF,TGTGCCAGCAGCGTAGGACAGGGCATTTCCTACGAGCAGTACTTC
NA,TRBV7-6,TRBJ1-1,NA,CASSLGADLMNTEAFF,TGTGCCAGCAGCTTAGGGGCAGACCTAATGAACACTGAAGCTTTCTTT
NA,TRBV30,TRBJ1-1,NA,CAWSVGTLRTEAFF,TGTGCCTGGAGTGTCGGCACCCTGAGGACTGAAGCTTTCTTT
NA,TRBV30,TRBJ2-1,NA,CAWNVRDEQFF,TGTGCCTGGAACGTCAGGGATGAGCAGTTCTTC
NA,TRBV6-5,TRBJ1-1,NA,CASSYRGLASAFF,TGTGCCAGCAGTTACAGGGGCTTGGCTTCGGCTTTCTTT
NA,TRBV11-2,TRBJ1-1,NA,CASSPRLSQNTEAFF,TGTGCCAGCAGCCCCAGACTTAGTCAGAACACTGAAGCTTTCTTT
NA,TRBV14,TRBJ2-2,NA,CASSQVFRLQGGELFF,TGTGCCAGCAGCCAAGTTTTCAGGTTACAGGGCGGGGAGCTGTTTTTT
TRBD2,TRBV4-1,TRBJ2-4,NA,CASSQGTWTSGGLRLAKNIQYF,TGCGCCAGCAGCCAAGGTACCTGGACTAGCGGGGGACTAAGACTAGCCAAAAACATTCAGTACTTC
TRBD1,TRBV7-9,TRBJ2-3,NA,CASSSHDRGHSADTQYF,TGTGCCAGCAGCTCACACGACAGGGGGCATTCGGCAGATACGCAGTATTTT
NA,TRBV6-1,TRBJ1-1,NA,CASSDTWGGSAEAFF,TGTGCCAGCAGTGATACCTGGGGGGGCTCTGCTGAAGCTTTCTTT
TRBD1,TRBV6-6,TRBJ1-3,NA,CASSQTGTGYSGNTIYF,TGTGCCAGCAGTCAAACCGGGACAGGGTACTCTGGAAACACCATATATTTT